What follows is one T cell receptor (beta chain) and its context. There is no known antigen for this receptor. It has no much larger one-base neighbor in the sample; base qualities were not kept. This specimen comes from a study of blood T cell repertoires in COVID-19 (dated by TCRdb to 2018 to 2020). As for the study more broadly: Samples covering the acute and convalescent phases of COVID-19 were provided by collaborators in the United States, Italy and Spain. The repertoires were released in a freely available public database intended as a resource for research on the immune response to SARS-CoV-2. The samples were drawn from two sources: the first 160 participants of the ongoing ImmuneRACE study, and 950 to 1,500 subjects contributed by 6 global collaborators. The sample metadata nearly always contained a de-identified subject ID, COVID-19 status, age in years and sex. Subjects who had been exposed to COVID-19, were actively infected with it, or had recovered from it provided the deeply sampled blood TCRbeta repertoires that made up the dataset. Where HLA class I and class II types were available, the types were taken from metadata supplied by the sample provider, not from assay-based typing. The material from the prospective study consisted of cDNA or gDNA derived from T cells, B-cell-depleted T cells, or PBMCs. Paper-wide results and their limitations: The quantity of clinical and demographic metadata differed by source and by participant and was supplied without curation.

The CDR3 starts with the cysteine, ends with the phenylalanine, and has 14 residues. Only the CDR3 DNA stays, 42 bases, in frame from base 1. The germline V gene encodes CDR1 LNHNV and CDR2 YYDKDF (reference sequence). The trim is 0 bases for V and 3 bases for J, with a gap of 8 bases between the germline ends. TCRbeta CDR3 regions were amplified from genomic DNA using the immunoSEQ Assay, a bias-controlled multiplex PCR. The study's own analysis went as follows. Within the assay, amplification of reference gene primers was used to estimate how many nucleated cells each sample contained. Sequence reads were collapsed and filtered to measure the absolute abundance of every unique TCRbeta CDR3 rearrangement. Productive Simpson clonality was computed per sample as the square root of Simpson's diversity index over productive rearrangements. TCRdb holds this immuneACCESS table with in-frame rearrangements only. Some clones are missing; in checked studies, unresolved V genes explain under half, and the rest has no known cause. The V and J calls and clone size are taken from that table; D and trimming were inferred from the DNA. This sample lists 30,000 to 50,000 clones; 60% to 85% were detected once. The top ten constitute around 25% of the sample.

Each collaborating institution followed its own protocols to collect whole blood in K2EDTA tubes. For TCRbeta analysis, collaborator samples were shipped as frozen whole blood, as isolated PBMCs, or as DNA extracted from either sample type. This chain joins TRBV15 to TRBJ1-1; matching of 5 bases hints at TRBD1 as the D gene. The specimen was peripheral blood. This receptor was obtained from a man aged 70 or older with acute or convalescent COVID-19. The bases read TGTGCCACCAGCAGAGACAGGGCTGACACTGAAGCTTTCTTT. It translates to CATSRDRADTEAFF.